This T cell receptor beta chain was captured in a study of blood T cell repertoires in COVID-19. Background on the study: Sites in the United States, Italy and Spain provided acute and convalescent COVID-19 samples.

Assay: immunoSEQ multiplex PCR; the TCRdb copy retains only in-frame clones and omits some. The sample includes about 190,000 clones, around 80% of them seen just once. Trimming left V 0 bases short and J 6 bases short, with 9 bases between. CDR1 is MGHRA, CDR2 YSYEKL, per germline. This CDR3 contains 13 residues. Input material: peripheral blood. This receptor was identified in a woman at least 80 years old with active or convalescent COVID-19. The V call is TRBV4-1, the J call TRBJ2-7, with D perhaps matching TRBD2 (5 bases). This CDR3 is CASSQDTGSEQYF. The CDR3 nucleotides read TGCGCCAGCAGCCAAGATACGGGGAGCGAGCAGTACTTC.